This T cell receptor beta chain was identified in a study of blood T cell repertoires in COVID-19 (dated by TCRdb to the early 2020s). Regarding the research as a whole: Samples covering the acute and convalescent phases of COVID-19 were provided by collaborators in the United States, Italy and Spain. The material from the prospective study consisted of cDNA or gDNA derived from T cells, B-cell-depleted T cells, or PBMCs. Deeply sampled blood TCRbeta repertoires from subjects exposed to, actively infected with, or recovered from COVID-19 were included in the dataset. The repertoires were released in a freely available public database intended as a resource for research on the immune response to SARS-CoV-2. Samples were obtained from the ongoing ImmuneRACE study (first 160 participants) and from roughly 1,300 subjects provided by 6 global collaborators. Nearly every sample came with metadata listing a de-identified subject ID, COVID-19 status, age in years and sex. Where available, HLA class I and class II types were taken from metadata supplied by the sample provider and were not determined by assay-based typing.

General study outcomes and caveats: Clinical and demographic metadata were provided uncurated, with the amount varying by source and participant.

Enrolling through a virtual design, the prospective study's participants ranged in age from roughly 18 to 95 years and lived across roughly 24 United States geographic areas. In the prospective study, cohorts were assigned on the basis of participant-reported clinical history obtained from a screening survey and a study questionnaire. Recovered participants in ImmuneRACE Cohort 3 were defined by two consecutive negative NP/OP PCR tests, clearance by a healthcare professional, or resolution of symptoms. Each participant in the prospective study had whole blood, serum and a nasopharyngeal or oropharyngeal swab collected by mobile phlebotomists. Participants in the prospective study had the option to provide additional blood draws and questionnaires over a roughly two-month period. Before DNA extraction, prospective study blood samples were shipped either frozen or at room temperature. TCRbeta CDR3 regions were amplified from genomic DNA using the immunoSEQ Assay, a bias-controlled multiplex PCR. Per the authors' processing: The number of nucleated cells in each sample was estimated from the amplification of reference gene primers within the assay. To quantify the absolute abundance of each unique TCRbeta CDR3 rearrangement, sequence reads were collapsed and filtered. Productive Simpson clonality was computed per sample as the square root of Simpson's diversity index over productive rearrangements. Drawn from immuneACCESS, this table holds only the in-frame rearrangements with V and J called that TCRdb kept. Clones are partly lost; checked studies trace under half to an unresolved V gene and leave the rest unexplained. That table supplies the V and J calls and clone size; D and trimming were determined from the DNA. Across this sample there are 110,000 to 150,000 clones, with around 80% seen only once. Of the sample, roughly 5.6% is held by the ten largest clones.

CDR1 and CDR2 (SGHVS, FNYEAQ) derive from the germline V gene. Relative to germline, V is 3 bases shorter and J is 1 base shorter, with 18 bases between their ends. The CDR3 has 17 amino acids, counting the end cysteine and phenylalanine. Only the CDR3 portion is preserved as DNA: 51 bases, with reading frame beginning at the first base. A note on this clone: Its antigen remains undetermined. One base away there is no much larger clone; base qualities are not given.

The specimen was PBMCs or T cells enriched from blood (not recorded which). The sequence is built from TRBV7-6 and TRBJ1-1; TRBD1 might be the D gene, on 5 matching bases. This sequence originates from a woman in her fifties or sixties who had recovered from COVID-19. Read as DNA, the sequence is TGTGCCAGCAGCTTCCTAACCCCCGGGGGTTGGAACACTGAAGCTTTCTTT. It encodes CASSFLTPGGWNTEAFF.